Below are 24 T cell receptor beta chains sequenced from a single sample in a study of blood T cell repertoires in COVID-19 (TCRdb year 2020). Receptors were amplified or captured by the immunoSEQ multiplex PCR assay. TCRdb stores this immuneACCESS table with in-frame sequences only. Part of the clones is absent; in the studies checked, under half of the shortfall reflects unresolved V genes, and no reason is known for the rest. The sample contains approximately 350,000 clones, around 91% of them found a single time. Of the sample, about 3.5% falls within the top ten clones. The sample comprised peripheral blood. Every receptor here comes from a young woman who had recovered from COVID-19.

The V and J genes are TRBV7-2 and TRBJ1-6, with D unclear. This CDR3 spans 12 amino acids. CDR1 and CDR2 (germline): SGHTA, FQGNSA. The V end lost 5 bases, the J end lost 6 bases, and 5 bases lay between the germline ends. The CDR3 DNA reads TGTGCCAGCAGCCCCTTTAATTCACCCCTCCACTTT. Protein: CASSPFNSPLHF.

The rearrangement joins TRBV7-2 to TRBJ1-1, with 7 bases matching TRBD1. The CDR3 spans 13 residues. Germline V CDR1 and CDR2: SGHTA, FQGNSA. The V gene end was trimmed by 4 bases and the J gene end by 1 base; junction bases not matched to a gene: 0. This CDR3 is CASSYRGNTEAFF. DNA of the CDR3: TGTGCCAGCAGCTACAGGGGGAACACTGAAGCTTTCTTT.

The chain recombines TRBV7-8 with TRBJ1-2, with 9 positions matching TRBD1. The CDR3 runs to 13 residues. Germline V gene lookup returns CDR1 SGHVS and CDR2 FQNEAQ. Trimming took 4 bases from V and 6 from J; bases not matched to a gene: 3. In DNA form, the CDR3 reads TGTGCCAGCAGCTACGGGACAGGGCATGGCTACACCTTC. It specifies CASSYGTGHGYTF.

J is TRBJ2-5 and V is TRBV18, with D tentatively TRBD1 (6 bases). CDR3 length equals 14 residues. Germline CDR1 is KGHSH and CDR2 is LQKENI. Trimming pared 2 bases from V and 5 bases from J, leaving 12 bases between. The CDR3 DNA follows: TGTGCCAGCTCACCAGGCAGGGGACGCGAGACCCAGTACTTC. This translates into CASSPGRGRETQYF. The full variable domain, completed using reference TRBV18 and TRBJ2-5, is NAGVMQNPRHLVRRRGQEARLRCSPMKGHSHVYWYRQLPEEGLKFMVYLQKENIIDESGMPKERFSAEFPKEGPSILRIQQVVRGDSAAYFCASSPGRGRETQYFGPGTRLLVL.

Worth noting for this clone: Other DNA sequences within the sample encode an identical CDR3. The chain recombines TRBV9 with TRBJ2-1; D is unclear. Deletions cut 0 bases from V and 0 bases from J, with 7 bases between. Germline-derived CDR1 and CDR2 are SGDLS and YYNGEE. This CDR3 spans 15 amino acids. The CDR3 loop reads CASSVGSSSYNEQFF. In nucleotides, the CDR3 is TGTGCCAGCAGCGTAGGGTCCAGCTCCTACAATGAGCAGTTCTTC. The full variable domain, rest sourced from reference TRBV9 and TRBJ2-1, is DSGVTQTPKHLITATGQRVTLRCSPRSGDLSVYWYQQSLDQGLQFLIQYYNGEERAKGNILERFSAQQFPDLHSELNLSSLELGDSALYFCASSVGSSSYNEQFFGPGTRLTVL.

This chain links TRBV6-5 with TRBJ1-2, with TRBD1 matching over 7 bases. The CDR3 contains 15 residues. J was trimmed by 7 bases and V by 10 bases; bases with no gene match: 18. Germline assignment: CDR1 MNHEY and CDR2 SVGAGI. For the CDR3, the DNA is TGTGCCACCGGGCGGGACAGCACCCGCGGCGGTGGCTACACCTTC. It is translated as CATGRDSTRGGGYTF.

The chain uses TRBV30 and TRBJ1-2; 8 positions match TRBD1. V lost 3 bases to trimming and J lost 5 bases; unmatched junction nucleotides: 5. Germline values: CDR1 GTSNPN, CDR2 SVGIG (reference sequence). This CDR3 comprises 13 residues. The CDR3 spells CAWSGQGLYGYTF. Written as DNA, the CDR3 is TGTGCCTGGAGCGGACAGGGCTTGTATGGCTACACCTTC. Variable domain in full (rest from reference TRBV30 and TRBJ1-2): SQTIHQWPATLVQPVGSPLSLECTVEGTSNPNLYWYRQAAGRGLQLLFYSVGIGQISSEVPQNLSASRPQDRQFILSSKKLLLSDSGFYLCAWSGQGLYGYTFGSGTRLTVV.

This clone was picked up a small number of times. The V call is TRBV5-1, the J call TRBJ1-2; TRBD1 matches 7 bases. J gave up 4 bases and V 5 bases, and 14 bases lay outside the gene matches. The germline V gene encodes CDR1 SGHRS and CDR2 YFSETQ. The CDR3 extends over 16 amino acids. The DNA of the CDR3 is TGCGCCAGCAGGGCTAGTGGGACAGTAATCGGCTATGGCTACACCTTC. Translation gives CASRASGTVIGYGYTF.

The chain employs TRBV7-8 and TRBJ1-1; no firm D call. CDR3 size: 13 residues. V gave up 6 bases and J gave up 1 base, with 9 bases separating them. Germline V CDR1 and CDR2: SGHVS, FQNEAQ. The DNA of the CDR3 is TGTGCCAGCAGATACGGGAAGAACACTGAAGCTTTCTTT. This gives the protein CASRYGKNTEAFF. The complete variable domain, with remaining parts taken from reference TRBV7-8 and TRBJ1-1, reads GAGVSQSPRYKVAKRGQDVALRCDPISGHVSLFWYQQALGQGPEFLTYFQNEAQLDKSGLPSDRFFAERPEGSVSTLKIQRTQQEDSAVYLCASRYGKNTEAFFGQGTRLTVV.

This clone was seen just once. This rearrangement joins TRBV25-1 to TRBJ2-1, with D uncertain. Germline V gives CDR1 MGHDK, CDR2 SYGVNS. Trimming removed 1 base at V and 10 bases at J, with 11 bases between. The length of the CDR3 is 13 residues. As DNA, the CDR3 is TGTGCCAGCAGTGAATCGCCTCCAGGAGAGCAGTTCTTC. Protein sequence: CASSESPPGEQFF.

Notes on this clone: Other DNA sequences within the sample encode an identical CDR3. The rearrangement links TRBV5-1 to TRBJ1-2; 7 bases fit TRBD1. The CDR3 is made up of 14 amino acids. The V and J ends lost 0 bases and 3 bases, in that order; junction bases with no gene match: 2. The germline V gene has CDR1 SGHRS and CDR2 YFSETQ. This CDR3 reads CASSLAGQDYGYTF. CDR3 coding DNA: TGCGCCAGCAGCTTGGCCGGACAGGACTATGGCTACACCTTC.

V and J are TRBV5-4 and TRBJ2-2; TRBD2 agrees at 10 bases. This CDR3 region has 18 residues. J lost 0 bases, V lost 5 bases, and 10 bases had no gene match. CDR1 SGHNT and CDR2 YYREEE come from the germline V gene (reference sequence). The CDR3 reads CASSPSGRFLPNTGELFF. CDR3 DNA sequence: TGTGCCAGCAGTCCTAGCGGGAGATTTTTGCCGAACACCGGGGAGCTGTTTTTT.

The chain is built from TRBV7-2 and TRBJ2-3; TRBD2 agrees at 8 bases. The V and J ends lost 4 bases and 5 bases, in that order; junction bases with no gene match: 11. CDR3 length: 16 amino acids. In germline, CDR1 is SGHTA, CDR2 FQGNSA. CDR3 DNA: TGTGCCAGCAGCTACGGTGGAGCGGGAGTGGTAGATACGCAGTATTTT. Translation gives CASSYGGAGVVDTQYF.

This chain joins TRBV28 and TRBJ1-2; no clear D. Per germline, CDR1 MDHEN and CDR2 SYDVKM. The V end lost 5 bases, the J end lost 1 base, and 11 bases lay between the germline ends. The CDR3 covers 14 residues. CDR3 DNA: TGTGCCAGCAGTCGACACAGCCTTAACTATGGCTACACCTTC. Translated, it gives CASSRHSLNYGYTF.

The chain combines TRBV3-1 (or the pseudogene TRBV3-2) with TRBJ2-1; no reliable D call. Trimming removed 4 bases at V and 1 base at J, with 11 bases between. This CDR3 has 15 residues. CDR1 is LGHDT, CDR2 YNNKEL, per germline (reference sequence). DNA for the CDR3: TGTGCCAGCAGCCTCGACTCTATGTCCTACAATGAGCAGTTCTTC. Protein product: CASSLDSMSYNEQFF.

This chain links TRBV12-3 or TRBV12-4 with TRBJ2-3, with D maybe TRBD2 (5 bases). V was trimmed by 6 bases and J by 6 bases, leaving 10 bases between them. CDR3 size: 12 residues. Here the CDR3 DNA reads TGTGCCAGCAGCTTCCAGCGGGATACGCAGTATTTT. Amino acid sequence: CASSFQRDTQYF.

The rearrangement joins TRBV5-4 to TRBJ2-3, with D perhaps TRBD2 (6 bases). The length of the CDR3 is 15 residues. Germline V CDR1 and CDR2: SGHNT, YYREEE (reference sequence). The V end was cut by 4 bases, the J end by 2 bases, with 14 bases between. The CDR3 sequence: CASSPSARDTDTQYF. The CDR3 nucleotides read TGTGCCAGCAGCCCTAGCGCGAGAGACACAGATACGCAGTATTTT.

CDR3 DNA: TGCGCCAGCAGCCAACCTAGCGGGAGGGGATACAATGAGCAGTTCTTC. Translating it yields CASSQPSGRGYNEQFF. The V call is TRBV4-1, the J call TRBJ2-1, with 12 bases that match TRBD2. Germline V gene sequence: CDR1 MGHRA, CDR2 YSYEKL. The CDR3 runs 16 residues. The J segment lost 4 bases and the V segment lost 2 bases, leaving 3 bases of the junction unmatched.

This chain uses TRBV5-6 with TRBJ2-7; D might be TRBD1 (6 bases). The CDR3 length is 14 residues. V was trimmed by 7 bases and J by 3 bases, leaving 17 bases between them. CDR1 and CDR2 (germline): SGHDT, YYEEEE. The CDR3 loop is CASAKDRIFYEQYV. For the CDR3, the DNA is TGTGCCAGCGCCAAAGACAGGATATTCTACGAGCAGTACGTC.

The CDR3 reads CASSKNEGQGEGQETQYF. CDR3 sequence (DNA): TGTGCCAGCAGCAAGAACGAGGGACAGGGGGAGGGCCAAGAGACCCAGTACTTC. The V and J genes are TRBV5-5 and TRBJ2-5; 11 bases fit TRBD1. From germline, CDR1 is SGHKS and CDR2 YYEKEE (reference sequence). V lost 4 bases, J lost 1 base, and 12 bases stayed unmatched. This CDR3 spans 18 amino acids.

This clone has just one count. The chain joins TRBV4-1 to TRBJ2-5; 14 nucleotides agree with TRBD2. CDR3 length equals 16 residues. The ends lost 7 bases at V and 4 bases at J; junction bases unmatched: 8. Germline values: CDR1 MGHRA, CDR2 YSYEKL. CDR3 coding DNA: TGCGCCAGCAAAAGACTAGCGGGAGGGAATTCAGAGACCCAGTACTTC. Translation: CASKRLAGGNSETQYF.

The chain links TRBV5-4 to TRBJ1-6; the D gene is possibly TRBD1 (5 bases). CDR3 length: 13 residues. The germline CDR1 and CDR2 sequences are SGHNT and YYREEE (reference sequence). With 1 base removed from V and 8 bases from J, the gap between germline ends came to 7 bases. This CDR3 reads CASSLTGYSPLHF. The CDR3 DNA sequence: TGTGCCAGCAGCTTGACAGGCTATTCACCCCTCCACTTT.

V is TRBV21-1 and J is TRBJ1-1. TRBV21-1 is tagged as a pseudogene. This CDR3 region has 13 residues. The CDR3 sequence: CASTSGGRTEAFF. DNA for the CDR3: TGTGCCAGCACCTCGGGGGGCAGGACTGAAGCTTTCTTT.

This chain links TRBV4-1 with TRBJ2-1; 8 nucleotides agree with TRBD2. CDR3 length: 11 amino acids. J was trimmed by 15 bases and V by 4 bases; bases with no gene match: 5. Germline values: CDR1 MGHRA, CDR2 YSYEKL. The CDR3, as DNA: TGCGCCAGCAGCCTGGGACTAGAACTGTTCTTC. Translated, it gives CASSLGLELFF.